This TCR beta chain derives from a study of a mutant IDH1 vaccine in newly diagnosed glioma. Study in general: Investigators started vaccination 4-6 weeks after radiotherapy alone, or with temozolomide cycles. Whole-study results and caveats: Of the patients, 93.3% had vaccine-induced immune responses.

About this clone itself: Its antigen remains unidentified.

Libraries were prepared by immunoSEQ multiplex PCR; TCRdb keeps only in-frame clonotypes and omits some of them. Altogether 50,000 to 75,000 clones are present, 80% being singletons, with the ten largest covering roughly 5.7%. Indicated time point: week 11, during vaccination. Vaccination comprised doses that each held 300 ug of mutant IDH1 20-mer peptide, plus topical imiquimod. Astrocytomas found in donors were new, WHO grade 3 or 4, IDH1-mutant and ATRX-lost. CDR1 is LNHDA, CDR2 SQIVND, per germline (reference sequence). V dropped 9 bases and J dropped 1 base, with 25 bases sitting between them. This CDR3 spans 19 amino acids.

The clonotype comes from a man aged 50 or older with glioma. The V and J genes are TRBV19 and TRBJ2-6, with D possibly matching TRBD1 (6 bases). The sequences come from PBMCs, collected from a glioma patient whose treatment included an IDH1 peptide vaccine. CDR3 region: CASRPPQGRFSSGANVLTF. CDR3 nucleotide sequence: TGTGCCAGCCGACCCCCACAGGGTAGGTTTTCGTCTGGGGCCAACGTCCTGACTTTC.